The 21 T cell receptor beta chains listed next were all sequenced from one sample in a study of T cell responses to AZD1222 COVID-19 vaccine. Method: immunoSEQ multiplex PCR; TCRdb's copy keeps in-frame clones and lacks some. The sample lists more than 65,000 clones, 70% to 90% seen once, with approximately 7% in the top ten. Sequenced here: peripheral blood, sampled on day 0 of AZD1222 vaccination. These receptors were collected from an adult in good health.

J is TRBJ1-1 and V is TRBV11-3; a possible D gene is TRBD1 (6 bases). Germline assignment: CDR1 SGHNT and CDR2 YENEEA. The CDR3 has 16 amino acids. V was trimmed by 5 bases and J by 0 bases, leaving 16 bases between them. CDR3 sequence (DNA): TGTGCCAGCAGCCCACGTAGCGGGGGCATGAACACTGAAGCTTTCTTT. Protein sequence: CASSPRSGGMNTEAFF.

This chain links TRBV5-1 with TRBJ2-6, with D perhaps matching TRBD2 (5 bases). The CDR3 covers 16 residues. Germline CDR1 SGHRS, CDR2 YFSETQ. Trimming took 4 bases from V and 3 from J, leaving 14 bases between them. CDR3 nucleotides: TGCGCCAGCAGCCCATCACCGGGGAATGGGGCCAACGTCCTGACTTTC. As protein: CASSPSPGNGANVLTF.

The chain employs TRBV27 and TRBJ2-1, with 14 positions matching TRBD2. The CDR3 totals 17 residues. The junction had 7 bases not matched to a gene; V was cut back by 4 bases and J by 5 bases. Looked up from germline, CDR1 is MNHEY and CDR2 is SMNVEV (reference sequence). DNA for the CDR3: TGTGCCAGCAGTTCCCCGACTAGCGGGGGGGCCAACAATGAGCAGTTCTTC. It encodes CASSSPTSGGANNEQFF.

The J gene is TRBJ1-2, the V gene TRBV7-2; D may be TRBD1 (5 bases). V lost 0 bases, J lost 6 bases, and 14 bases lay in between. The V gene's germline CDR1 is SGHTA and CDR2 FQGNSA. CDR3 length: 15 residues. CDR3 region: CASSLAGTPGNGYTF. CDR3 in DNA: TGTGCCAGCAGCTTAGCCGGGACCCCGGGAAATGGCTACACCTTC.

The DNA for the CDR3 is TGTGCCAGCAGCCGCAGGGATACTGAAGCTTTCTTT. This gives the protein CASSRRDTEAFF. V and J are TRBV3-1 (or the pseudogene TRBV3-2) and TRBJ1-1, with TRBD1 as a possible D gene (5 bases). The CDR3 runs to 12 residues. The germline CDR1 and CDR2 sequences are LGHDT and YNNKEL (reference sequence). Trimming removed 4 bases at V and 5 bases at J, with 8 bases between.

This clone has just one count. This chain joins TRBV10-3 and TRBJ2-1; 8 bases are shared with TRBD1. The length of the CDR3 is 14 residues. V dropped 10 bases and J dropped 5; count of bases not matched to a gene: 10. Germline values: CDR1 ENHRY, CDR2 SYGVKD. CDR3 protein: CATRQGPGDNEQFF. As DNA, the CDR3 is TGTGCCACCAGACAGGGGCCCGGGGACAATGAGCAGTTCTTC.

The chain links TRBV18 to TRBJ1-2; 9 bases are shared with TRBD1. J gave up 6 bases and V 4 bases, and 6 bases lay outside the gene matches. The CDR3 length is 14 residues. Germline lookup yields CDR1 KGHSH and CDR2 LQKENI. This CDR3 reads CASSLLDRGNGYTF. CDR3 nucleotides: TGTGCCAGCTCACTACTAGACAGGGGGAATGGCTACACCTTC.

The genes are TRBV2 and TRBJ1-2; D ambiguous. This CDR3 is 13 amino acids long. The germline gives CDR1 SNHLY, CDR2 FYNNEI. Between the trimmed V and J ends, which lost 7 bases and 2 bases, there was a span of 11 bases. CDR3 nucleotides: TGTGCCAGCAATCCCCCGGTAAACTATGGCTACACCTTC. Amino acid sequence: CASNPPVNYGYTF.

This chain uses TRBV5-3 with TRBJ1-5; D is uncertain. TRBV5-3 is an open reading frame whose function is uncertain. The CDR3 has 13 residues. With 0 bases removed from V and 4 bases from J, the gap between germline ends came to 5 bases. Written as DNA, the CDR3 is TGTGCCAGAAGCTTGGCTCGGAATCAGCCCCAGCATTTT. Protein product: CARSLARNQPQHF.

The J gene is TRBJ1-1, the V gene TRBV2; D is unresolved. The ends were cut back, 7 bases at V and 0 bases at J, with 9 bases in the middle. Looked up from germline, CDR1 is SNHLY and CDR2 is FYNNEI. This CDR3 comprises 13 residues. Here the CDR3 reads CASKPDMNTEAFF. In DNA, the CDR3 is TGTGCCAGCAAGCCCGACATGAACACTGAAGCTTTCTTT.

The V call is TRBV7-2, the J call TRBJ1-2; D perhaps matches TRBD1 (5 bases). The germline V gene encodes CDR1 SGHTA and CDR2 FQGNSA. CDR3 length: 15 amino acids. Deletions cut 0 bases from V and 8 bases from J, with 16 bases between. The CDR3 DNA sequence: TGTGCCAGCAGCTTAGCTATTATAGGGGTGCAAGGCTACACCTTC. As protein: CASSLAIIGVQGYTF.

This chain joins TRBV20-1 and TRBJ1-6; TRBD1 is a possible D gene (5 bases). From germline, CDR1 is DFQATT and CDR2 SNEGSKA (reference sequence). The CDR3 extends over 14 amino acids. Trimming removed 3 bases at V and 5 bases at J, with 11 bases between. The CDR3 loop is CSASGTGNNSPLHF. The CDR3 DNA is TGCAGTGCTAGTGGGACGGGGAATAATTCACCCCTCCACTTT.

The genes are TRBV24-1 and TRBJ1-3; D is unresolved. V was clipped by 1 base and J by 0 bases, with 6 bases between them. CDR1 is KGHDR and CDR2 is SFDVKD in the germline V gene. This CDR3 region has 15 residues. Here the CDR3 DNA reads TGTGCCACCAGTGATTTTCAGATCTCTGGAAACACCATATATTTT. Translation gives CATSDFQISGNTIYF.

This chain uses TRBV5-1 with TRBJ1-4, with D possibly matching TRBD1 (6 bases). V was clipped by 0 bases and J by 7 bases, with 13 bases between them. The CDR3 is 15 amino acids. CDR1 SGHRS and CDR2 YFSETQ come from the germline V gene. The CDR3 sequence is CASSLEGKGGEKLFF. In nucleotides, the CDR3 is TGCGCCAGCAGCTTGGAGGGAAAAGGGGGTGAAAAACTGTTTTTT.

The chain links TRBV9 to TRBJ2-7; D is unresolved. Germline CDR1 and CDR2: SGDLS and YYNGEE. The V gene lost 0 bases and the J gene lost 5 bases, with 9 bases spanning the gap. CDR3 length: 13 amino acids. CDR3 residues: CASSVAPTNEQYF. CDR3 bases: TGTGCCAGCAGCGTAGCCCCCACAAACGAGCAGTACTTC.

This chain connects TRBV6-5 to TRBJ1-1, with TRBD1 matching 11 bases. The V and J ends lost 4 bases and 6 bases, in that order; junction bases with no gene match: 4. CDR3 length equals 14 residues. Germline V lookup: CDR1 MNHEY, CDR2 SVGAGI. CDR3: CASSSGQGGSEAFF. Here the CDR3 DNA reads TGTGCCAGCAGTTCGGGACAGGGGGGCTCTGAAGCTTTCTTT.

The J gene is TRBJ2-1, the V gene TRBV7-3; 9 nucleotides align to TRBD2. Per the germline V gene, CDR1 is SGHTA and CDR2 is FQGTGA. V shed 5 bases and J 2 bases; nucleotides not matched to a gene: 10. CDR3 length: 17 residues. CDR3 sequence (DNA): TGTGCCAGCAGCCCCCAAGCGGGGGGTCTACCCTACAATGAGCAGTTCTTC. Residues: CASSPQAGGLPYNEQFF.

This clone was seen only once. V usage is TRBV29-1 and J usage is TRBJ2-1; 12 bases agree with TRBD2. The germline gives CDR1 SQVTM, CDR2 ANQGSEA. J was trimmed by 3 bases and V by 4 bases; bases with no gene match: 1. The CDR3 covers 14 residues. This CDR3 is CSVGLAGDYNEQFF. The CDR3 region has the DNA TGCAGCGTTGGACTAGCGGGGGACTACAATGAGCAGTTCTTC.

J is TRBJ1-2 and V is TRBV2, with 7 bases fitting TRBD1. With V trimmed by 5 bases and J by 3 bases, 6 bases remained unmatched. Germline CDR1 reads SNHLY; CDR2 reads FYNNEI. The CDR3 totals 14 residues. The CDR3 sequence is CASSRGRDDYGYTF. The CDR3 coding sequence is TGTGCCAGCAGTAGGGGGCGGGATGACTATGGCTACACCTTC.

In DNA, the CDR3 is TGCGCCAGCAGCTTAAGGGGACCGGGACAGGGCCGGCACGAGCAGTACTTC. It translates to CASSLRGPGQGRHEQYF. The chain combines TRBV5-1 with TRBJ2-7; 9 bases are a match to TRBD1. The J segment lost 5 bases and the V segment lost 2 bases, leaving 14 bases of the junction unmatched. Germline V lookup: CDR1 SGHRS, CDR2 YFSETQ. The CDR3 is 17 amino acids. Full variable domain (missing parts from reference TRBV5-1 and TRBJ2-7): KAGVTQTPRYLIKTRGQQVTLSCSPISGHRSVSWYQQTPGQGLQFLFEYFSETQRNKGNFPGRFSGRQFSNSRSEMNVSTLELGDSALYLCASSLRGPGQGRHEQYFGPGTRLTVT.

DNA of the CDR3: TGCGCCAGCAGCCAAGAAGGAGCGGGAGGGTACGAGCAGTACTTC. Translation: CASSQEGAGGYEQYF. The chain uses TRBV4-1 and TRBJ2-7; 10 bases map to TRBD2. This CDR3 spans 15 amino acids. Germline V CDR1 and CDR2: MGHRA, YSYEKL. Trimming at V came to 0 bases and at J to 4 bases, leaving 3 bases not matched to a gene.